The clone carrying this TCR beta chain was counted a single time. Its specificity is not known. The sample is drawn from a study of shared clonotypes between healthy human individuals. TCRdb's table, derived via immunoSEQ multiplex PCR, lists solely in-frame clones and lacks some. The sample lists nearly 2 million clones; approximately 94% were seen once. The CDR3 totals 15 residues. The germline V gene has CDR1 SGHTA and CDR2 FQGNSA. Between the trimmed V and J ends, which lost 4 bases and 4 bases, there was a span of 15 bases. Positive CCR7 selection of CD45RO-negative cells yielded the naive CD8 cells, and terminally differentiated effector memory CD45RA+ cells were excluded. Findings and caveats of the study: Sorted-subset samples were not fully sequenced, rarefaction indicated.

The TCR comes from a man between 18 and 29 years old in good health. Sequenced sample: naive CD8+ T cells sorted from blood. The J gene is TRBJ2-3, the V gene TRBV7-2; TRBD2 might be the D (5 bases). The CDR3 DNA sequence: TGTGCCAGCAGCTCCCCCGAGGGATCGTCAGATACGCAGTATTTT. Translating it yields CASSSPEGSSDTQYF.